The TCR beta chain under discussion was sequenced for a study of preoperative IRX-2 immunotherapy in early breast cancer. Measured with immunoSEQ multiplex PCR; TCRdb has only the in-frame clones, and not every one. The sample includes around 30,000 clones, 83% of them seen just once. Treatment meaning: preoperative locoregional IRX-2 cytokine immunotherapy. Patients received preoperative, locoregional IRX-2 cytokine immunotherapy in a phase Ib study. Trimming left V 6 bases short and J 10 bases short, with 16 bases between. The germline V gene encodes CDR1 KGHSH and CDR2 LQKENI. The CDR3 is made up of 14 amino acids.

This chain uses TRBV18 with TRBJ1-6; tentative D call: TRBD1 (5 bases). Here the sequenced sample was lymph node tissue, taken from a patient treated with IRX-2 immunotherapy. The clonotype was recovered from a human donor with breast cancer. CDR3 sequence: CASSRSGQESPLHF. CDR3 in DNA: TGTGCCAGCTCCCGCTCAGGGCAGGAATCACCCCTCCACTTT.